This T cell receptor (beta chain) was retrieved from a study of a mutant IDH1 vaccine in newly diagnosed glioma. Germline CDR1 is MNHNS and CDR2 is SASEGT. Trimming cost V 7 bases and J 4 bases, with 10 bases left between them. This CDR3 is built from 12 residues. Assay used: immunoSEQ multiplex PCR; TCRdb lists only in-frame clones, some missing. Counted here are 60,000 or so clones, 84% occurring once; the ten biggest clones make up about 4.2%. Time point indicated: week 35, safety follow-up. Doses comprised 300 ug of mutant IDH1 20-mer peptide each, plus topical imiquimod. This clone was seen only once. The antigen remains undetermined.

The TCR sequence derives from a man aged 30 to 45 with glioma. This specimen consisted of PBMCs, obtained from a glioma patient whose treatment included an IDH1 peptide vaccine. The chain couples TRBV6-1 to TRBJ1-1; D is uncertain. In DNA, the CDR3 is TGTGCCAGCAAGCAGGCGAGCACTGAAGCTTTCTTT. Translating it yields CASKQASTEAFF.